This TCR beta chain was found in a study of Ad26.COV2.S vaccination and SARS-CoV-2 variants. CDR1 and CDR2 (germline): MNHNY, SVGAGI (reference sequence). The V gene lost 4 bases and the J gene lost 4 bases, with 13 bases spanning the gap. CDR3 length: 14 residues. Generated by immunoSEQ multiplex PCR, the TCRdb table keeps only in-frame clones and is missing some. The sample carries approximately 400,000 clones, about 90% recorded once. The clonotype was recovered from a human donor who had recovered from COVID-19. This chain uses TRBV6-6 with TRBJ1-1, with D unresolved. This material consisted of peripheral blood, taken after recovery from COVID-19. The CDR3 region is CASSSDPYSTEAFF. In nucleotides, the CDR3 is TGTGCCAGCAGTTCCGACCCGTATTCCACTGAAGCTTTCTTT.